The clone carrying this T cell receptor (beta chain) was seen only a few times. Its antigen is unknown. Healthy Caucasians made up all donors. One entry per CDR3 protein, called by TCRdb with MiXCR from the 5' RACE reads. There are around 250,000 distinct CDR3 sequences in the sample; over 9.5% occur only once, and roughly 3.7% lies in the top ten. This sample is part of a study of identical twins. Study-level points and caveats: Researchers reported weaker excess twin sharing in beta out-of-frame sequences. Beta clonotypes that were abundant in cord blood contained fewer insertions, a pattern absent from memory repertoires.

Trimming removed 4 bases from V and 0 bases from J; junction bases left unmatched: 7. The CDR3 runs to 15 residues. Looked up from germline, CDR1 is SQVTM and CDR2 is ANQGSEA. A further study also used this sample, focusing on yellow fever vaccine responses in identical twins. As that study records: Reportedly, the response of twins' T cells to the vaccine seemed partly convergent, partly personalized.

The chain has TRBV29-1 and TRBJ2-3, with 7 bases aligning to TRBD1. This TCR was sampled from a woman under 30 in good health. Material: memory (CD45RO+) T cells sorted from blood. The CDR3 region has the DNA TGCAGCGTTGCAAGAGGGGGCCAGAGCACAGATACGCAGTATTTT. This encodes CSVARGGQSTDTQYF.